These 10 T cell receptor beta chains originate from one sample sequenced in a study of ipilimumab plus nivolumab after autologous stem cell transplantation. Repertoires were generated with immunoSEQ multiplex PCR, while TCRdb's copy carries only in-frame clones and drops some. This table has over 10,000 clones, more than 60% appearing once. The starting material was PBMCs, obtained in a trial of ipilimumab plus nivolumab as post-transplant consolidation. These TCRs come from a male donor with multiple myeloma.

This sequence joins TRBV6-1 and TRBJ2-3; TRBD1 is a possible D gene (6 bases). CDR3 length: 15 residues. The V gene lost 4 bases and the J gene lost 6 bases, with 17 bases spanning the gap. The germline V gene encodes CDR1 MNHNS and CDR2 SASEGT. The CDR3 reads CASSVQGAGADTQYF. CDR3 nucleotide sequence: TGTGCCAGCAGTGTACAGGGTGCCGGTGCTGATACGCAGTATTTT.

This rearrangement joins TRBV5-4 to TRBJ1-1; D is undetermined. V gave up 4 bases and J gave up 9 bases, with 16 bases separating them. Germline values: CDR1 SGHNT, CDR2 YYREEE (reference sequence). This CDR3 is built from 13 residues. The CDR3 bases are TGTGCCAGCAGCGATGTCGACCATCTCCAAGCTTTCTTT. As protein: CASSDVDHLQAFF.

V is TRBV30 and J is TRBJ1-6, with D maybe TRBD1 (6 bases). The germline V and J ends were trimmed by 2 bases and 9 bases, with 11 bases remaining between them. The CDR3 extends over 13 amino acids. Germline CDR1 and CDR2: GTSNPN and SVGIG (reference sequence). This chain's CDR3 is CAWSRGTGSPLHF. In nucleotides, the CDR3 is TGTGCCTGGAGTAGGGGGACTGGTTCACCCCTCCACTTT.

The V and J genes are TRBV2 and TRBJ2-3, with TRBD2 identical over 11 bases. CDR1 is SNHLY, CDR2 FYNNEI, per germline. The CDR3 length is 15 residues. The junction had 4 bases not matched to a gene; V was cut back by 2 bases and J by 6 bases. The CDR3: CASSELAGGGDTQYF. CDR3 sequence (DNA): TGTGCCAGCAGTGAACTAGCGGGGGGCGGGGATACGCAGTATTTT. Full variable domain (remainder filled in from reference TRBV2 and TRBJ2-3): EPEVTQTPSHQVTQMGQEVILRCVPISNHLYFYWYRQILGQKVEFLVSFYNNEISEKSEIFDDQFSVERPDGSNFTLKIRSTKLEDSAMYFCASSELAGGGDTQYFGPGTRLTVL.

This clone turned up a few times. V usage is TRBV6-6 and J usage is TRBJ1-5; D remains unclear. Looked up from germline, CDR1 is MNHNY and CDR2 is SVGAGI (reference sequence). Trimming removed 5 bases at V and 9 bases at J, with 17 bases between. This CDR3 is built from 14 residues. The CDR3 coding sequence is TGTGCCAGCAGTCCGGCGGGCAGACGGTGGCCCCAGCATTTT. This gives the protein CASSPAGRRWPQHF.

The V gene is TRBV6-5, the J gene TRBJ1-1; perhaps TRBD1 as D (6 bases). V was shortened by 2 bases and J by 3 bases, with 13 bases between the two germline ends. The CDR3 loop spans 15 amino acids. CDR1 is MNHEY, CDR2 SVGAGI, per germline. CDR3 DNA sequence: TGTGCCAGCAGTTACCCTCCAGGGGCGGACACTGAAGCTTTCTTT. It is translated as CASSYPPGADTEAFF.

This chain connects TRBV7-2 to TRBJ1-1; no clear D gene. V was shortened by 1 base and J by 9 bases, with 6 bases between the two germline ends. The CDR3 is 11 residues long. The germline V gene encodes CDR1 SGHTA and CDR2 FQGNSA. The CDR3 DNA reads as TGTGCCAGCAGCTTAGGGTTCAAAGCTTTCTTT. Protein: CASSLGFKAFF.

In this sample, this clone turned up a few times. This chain uses TRBV19 with TRBJ1-2; D is perhaps TRBD1 (5 bases). The CDR3 has 15 residues. The germline gives CDR1 LNHDA, CDR2 SQIVND (reference sequence). Trimming pared 7 bases from V and 0 bases from J, leaving 15 bases between. In nucleotides, the CDR3 is TGTGCCAGTATTATGGGGCCGGGAGCTAACTATGGCTACACCTTC. Its protein is CASIMGPGANYGYTF.

The CDR3 spells CAWSWTTNTGELFF. The CDR3 DNA is TGTGCCTGGAGTTGGACTACGAACACCGGGGAGCTGTTTTTT. This rearrangement joins TRBV30 to TRBJ2-2; D may be TRBD2 (6 bases). Trimming stripped 2 bases from V and 0 bases from J, with 7 bases between. Germline CDR1 reads GTSNPN; CDR2 reads SVGIG (reference sequence). The length of the CDR3 is 14 residues.

This clone has just a few counts. CDR3 region: CASSQDIGSSEKLFF. CDR3 DNA sequence: TGCGCCAGCAGCCAAGATATAGGGTCCAGTGAAAAACTGTTTTTT. The chain has TRBV4-3 and TRBJ1-4; D is ambiguous. Germline CDR1 and CDR2: LGHNA and YSLEER. Trimming took 0 bases from V and 7 from J, leaving 12 bases between them. The CDR3 loop spans 15 amino acids.